A selection of T cell receptor beta chains follows, all from one sample in a study of T cells in Graves' hyperthyroidism and ophthalmopathy. From the multiplex PCR reads, TCRdb called clonotypes with MiXCR, one entry per CDR3 protein. The sample lists about 500,000 distinct CDR3 sequences, 35% to 50% seen once, with about two fifths in the top ten. The sequenced material came from peripheral blood or thyroid tissue (not recorded which). Receptors were obtained from an adult woman with Graves' disease, either hyperthyroidism or ophthalmopathy (not recorded which). Both conserved end residues are part of each CDR3. A D gene is named only where the DNA matches it firmly. Size values are once, few and many counts, or a class for expanded clones, and some rows have none.

size	D	V	J	CDR3	DNA
NA	NA	TRBV15	TRBJ1-6	CATSREGYSTPLHF	TGTGCCACCAGCAGAGAGGGGTATAGCACACCCCTCCACTTT
NA	TRBD2	TRBV20-1	TRBJ2-7	CSARETGLAAGSSYEQYF	TGCAGTGCTAGAGAGACCGGACTAGCGGCAGGGTCGTCCTACGAGCAGTACTTC
NA	TRBD1	TRBV10-3	TRBJ2-6	CAIRGGQGLEANVLTF	TGTGCCATCAGGGGAGGACAGGGCCTGGAGGCCAACGTCCTGACTTTC
NA	TRBD1	TRBV9	TRBJ1-4	CASSAGQSNEKLFF	TGTGCCAGCAGCGCGGGACAGAGTAATGAAAAACTGTTTTTT
NA	TRBD2	TRBV7-9	TRBJ2-7	CASSLAVYYEQYF	TGTGCCAGCTCTCTAGCGGTGTACTACGAGCAGTACTTC
many	TRBD1	TRBV7-9	TRBJ1-1	CASSRGQEETEAFF	TGTGCCAGCAGCAGGGGACAGGAGGAAACTGAAGCTTTCTTT
NA	TRBD1	TRBV20-1	TRBJ1-1	CSASPQGDTEAFF	TGCAGTGCTAGCCCGCAGGGGGACACTGAAGCTTTCTTT
many	TRBD1	TRBV19	TRBJ2-6	CAGGTGRSSGANVLTF	TGTGCCGGAGGGACAGGGAGAAGTAGTGGGGCCAACGTCCTGACTTTC
few	NA	TRBV29-1	TRBJ1-1	CSVWGAEAFF	TGCAGCGTTTGGGGGGCTGAAGCTTTCTTT
many	TRBD1	TRBV5-1	TRBJ2-5	CASSRGGTGAETQYF	TGCGCCAGCAGCCGAGGGGGGACAGGGGCAGAGACCCAGTACTTC
NA	NA	TRBV12-3/TRBV12-4	TRBJ1-5	CASTRDMNQPQHF	TGTGCCAGCACCAGGGACATGAATCAGCCCCAGCATTTT
NA	NA	TRBV20-1	TRBJ1-5	CSADSGRNSADQPQHF	TGCAGTGCCGATAGCGGGAGGAACTCCGCTGATCAGCCCCAGCATTTT
many	NA	TRBV29-1	TRBJ2-7	CSVEDGGRYEQYF	TGCAGCGTTGAAGATGGGGGGCGCTACGAGCAGTACTTC
many	NA	TRBV20-1	TRBJ1-5	CSAPRTHSNQPQHF	TGCAGTGCCCCCCGGACTCATAGCAATCAGCCCCAGCATTTT
NA	NA	TRBV20-1	TRBJ1-1	CSAYTRDTSGDDGYTEAFF	TGCAGTGCTTATACCCGGGACACTTCCGGGGACGATGGCTACACTGAAGCTTTCTTT
many	NA	TRBV12-3/TRBV12-4	TRBJ1-5	CASSLLTAQPQHF	TGTGCCAGCAGCCTCCTCACAGCTCAGCCCCAGCATTTT
NA	TRBD1	TRBV7-3	TRBJ1-6	CASSPPGTGNVGSPLHF	TGTGCCAGCAGCCCCCCCGGGACAGGGAATGTTGGTTCACCCCTCCACTTT
few	NA	TRBV19	TRBJ1-5	CASTRHSNQPQHF	TGTGCCAGTACCCGACATAGCAATCAGCCCCAGCATTTT
NA	TRBD1	TRBV20-1	TRBJ1-1	CSAYTRDTGGYTEAFF	TGCAGTGCTTATACCCGGGACACAGGGGGCTACACTGAAGCTTTCTTT
NA	TRBD2	TRBV15	TRBJ2-7	CATSSGRAIPYF	TGTGCCACCAGCAGCGGGAGGGCCATTCCGTACTTC
few	TRBD2	TRBV12-3/TRBV12-4	TRBJ2-5	CASSRGTSGSQAQVETQYF	TGTGCCAGCAGCCGTGGGACTAGCGGGAGCCAGGCTCAAGTAGAGACCCAGTACTTC
NA	TRBD2	TRBV20-1	TRBJ2-7	CSATGRAFYEQYF	TGCAGTGCTACCGGGAGGGCCTTCTACGAGCAGTACTTC
NA	NA	TRBV2	TRBJ1-6	CASRTGSPLHF	TGTGCCAGCAGGACGGGTTCACCCCTCCACTTT
many	NA	TRBV20-1	TRBJ1-2	CSAGNGYTF	TGCAGTGCTGGGAATGGCTACACCTTC
NA	TRBD1	TRBV2	TRBJ1-6	CASNPTGGNSPLHF	TGTGCCAGCAACCCCACAGGGGGGAATTCACCCCTCCACTTT
few	TRBD1	TRBV15	TRBJ2-6	CATSRDRVSSTGANVLTF	TGTGCCACCAGCAGGGACAGGGTGTCCAGTACTGGGGCCAACGTCCTGACTTTC
many	NA	TRBV7-2	TRBJ1-4	CASSLDQGLFVFF	TGTGCCAGCAGCTTAGACCAGGGTTTGTTCGTGTTTTTT
few	NA	TRBV4-1	TRBJ2-2	CASSLGGGGTGELFF	TGCGCCAGCAGCCTGGGGGGAGGGGGCACCGGGGAGCTGTTTTTT
NA	NA	TRBV4-1	TRBJ2-5	CASSQDVGRGVVTQYF	TGCGCCAGCAGCCAAGATGTCGGGAGAGGCGTAGTGACCCAGTACTTC
many	NA	TRBV29-1	TRBJ1-1	CSAFTGITEAFF	TGCAGCGCCTTCACAGGGATCACTGAAGCTTTCTTT
NA	NA	TRBV12-3/TRBV12-4	TRBJ1-1	CASSVQGPEAFF	TGTGCCAGCAGTGTCCAGGGTCCGGAAGCTTTCTTT
NA	TRBD1	TRBV5-1	TRBJ2-5	CASSLGPGTGLETQYF	TGTGCCAGCAGCTTAGGCCCAGGGACAGGGTTGGAGACCCAGTACTTC
NA	NA	TRBV7-2	TRBJ2-5	CASSFLDETQYF	TGTGCCAGCAGCTTTCTGGACGAGACCCAGTACTTC
NA	NA	TRBV5-6	TRBJ1-1	CASRPNGGMNTEAFF	TGTGCCAGCAGACCCAACGGGGGGATGAACACTGAAGCTTTCTTT
NA	NA	TRBV10-3	TRBJ1-5	CAISEGGPKETQHF	TGTGCCATCAGCGAGGGGGGGCCTAAAGAGACCCAGCATTTT
many	TRBD2	TRBV5-1	TRBJ2-5	CASSLSHSGSYETQYF	TGCGCCAGCAGCTTGTCTCATAGCGGGAGTTATGAGACCCAGTACTTC
NA	NA	TRBV9	TRBJ1-2	CASSVGNKGSYGYTF	TGTGCCAGCAGCGTAGGTAACAAGGGGAGCTATGGCTACACCTTC
NA	NA	TRBV7-8	TRBJ1-2	CASSLEGRVGHGYTF	TGTGCCAGCAGCTTAGAAGGCAGGGTTGGTCATGGCTACACCTTC
few	NA	TRBV10-3	TRBJ2-1	CAISDSQRRYNEQFF	TGTGCCATCAGTGATAGTCAACGTCGGTACAATGAGCAGTTCTTC
many	NA	TRBV7-9	TRBJ1-2	CASSLDLPYGYTF	TGTGCCAGCAGCTTAGATCTTCCTTATGGCTACACCTTC
NA	NA	TRBV20-1	TRBJ2-7	CSARPYRSYEQYF	TGCAGTGCTAGACCCTACCGCTCCTACGAGCAGTACTTC
NA	TRBD1	TRBV7-8	TRBJ2-2	CASTRRTGVNTGELFF	TGTGCCAGCACGCGAAGGACAGGGGTAAACACCGGGGAGCTGTTTTTT
NA	NA	TRBV24-1	TRBJ1-2	CATSEGTGNYGYTF	TGTGCCACCAGTGAGGGCACAGGGAACTATGGCTACACCTTC
NA	NA	TRBV29-1	TRBJ1-2	CSVEEPVKDGYTF	TGCAGCGTTGAAGAGCCGGTTAAGGATGGCTACACCTTC
NA	TRBD1	TRBV7-3	TRBJ1-2	CASSPDRGHYAGYTF	TGTGCCAGCAGCCCCGACAGGGGACACTATGCGGGCTACACCTTC
NA	NA	TRBV10-3	TRBJ2-2	CAISGRSGELFF	TGTGCCATCAGTGGCCGATCCGGGGAGCTGTTTTTT